The sequence of this TCR beta chain was determined in a study of T cells in Graves' hyperthyroidism and ophthalmopathy. Study-wide results and limits: From stable hyperthyroidism, ophthalmopathy was set apart by a 13 V-J model.

A remark on this clonotype: Its target is unknown.

Patients between 18 and 65 years old had hyperthyroidism, newly diagnosed and lasting under 2 months. From roughly 9.2 ml of fresh peripheral blood, PBMCs were isolated. Germline V gene lookup returns CDR1 SGHTS and CDR2 YDEGEE. V was shortened by 1 base and J by 13 bases, with 17 bases between the two germline ends. The CDR3 totals 13 residues. From RNA transcripts, TCR beta CDR3 regions were amplified. A set of HTBI primers served as the primers for a first-round RT-PCR of the TCR CDR3. TCRdb reanalysed the multiplex PCR reads using MiXCR and keeps one entry per CDR3 protein. The sample holds a few hundred thousand distinct CDR3 sequences, around 14% seen once.

This TCR derives from a young woman with Graves' hyperthyroidism that later progressed to Graves' ophthalmopathy. The chain is built from TRBV5-8 and TRBJ2-5; tentatively, D is TRBD1 (6 bases). The sequenced sample was blood. This CDR3 is CASSLPTGRGVYF. CDR3 nucleotide sequence: TGTGCCAGCAGCTTGCCGACAGGCAGGGGAGTGTACTTC.